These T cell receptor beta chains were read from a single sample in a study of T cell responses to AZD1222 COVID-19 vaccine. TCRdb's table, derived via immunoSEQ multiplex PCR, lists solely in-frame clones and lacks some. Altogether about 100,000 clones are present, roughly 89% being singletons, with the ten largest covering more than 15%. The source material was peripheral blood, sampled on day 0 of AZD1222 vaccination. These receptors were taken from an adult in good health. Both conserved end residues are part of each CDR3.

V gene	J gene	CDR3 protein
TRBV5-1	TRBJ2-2	CASTDRANTGELFF
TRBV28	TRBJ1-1	CASHFPAPGGTEAFF
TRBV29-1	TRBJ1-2	CSVGPRQGAGGYTF
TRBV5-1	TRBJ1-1	CASSLADRGEAFF
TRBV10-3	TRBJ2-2	CATQPGANTGELFF
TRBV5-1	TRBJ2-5	CASSLSRGTYQETQYF
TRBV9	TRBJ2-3	CASSGLAGGFADTQYF
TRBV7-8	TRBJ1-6	CASSLMSLGRSYNSPLHF
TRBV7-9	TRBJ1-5	CASSAGAGNQPQHF
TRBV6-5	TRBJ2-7	CASRTTSGSTYEQYF
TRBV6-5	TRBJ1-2	CASRVGQLYGYTF
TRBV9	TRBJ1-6	CASSVETTGGNSPLHF
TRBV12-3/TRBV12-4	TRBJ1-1	CASSFGGNTEAFF
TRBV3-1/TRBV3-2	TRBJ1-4	CASSALGSRNEKLFF
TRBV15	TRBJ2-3	CATSRDRGDTQYF
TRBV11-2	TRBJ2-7	CASSSTSGGFYEQYF
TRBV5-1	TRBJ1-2	CASSSDPQGGWNYGYTF
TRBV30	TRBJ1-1	CAWSYRGSTEAFF
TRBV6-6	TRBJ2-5	CASSYRGGTETQYF
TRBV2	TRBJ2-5	CASSEEVQHTETQYF
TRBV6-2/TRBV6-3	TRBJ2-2	CASSLNTGELFF